A single TCR beta chain is shown here with its context. The CDR3 is 15 residues long. Trimming removed 1 base from V and 1 base from J, with 11 bases in between. Germline CDR1 is SGHAT and CDR2 is FQNNGV. These data belong to a study of T-cell reconstitution after alpha-beta-depleted transplantation in children. Construction of the TCRbeta library involved unique molecular identifiers. TCRdb re-analysed the PCR reads in MiXCR, keeping a single row per CDR3 protein. Among approximately 500,000 distinct CDR3 sequences listed, more than 20% were seen once. The chain recombines TRBV11-2 with TRBJ2-7; no firm D call. The receptor comes from a boy in the first two years of life with Wiskott-Aldrich syndrome, due to receive a stem cell transplant. Source: PBMCs, taken before TCRalphabeta/CD19-depleted stem cell transplant. CDR3 protein: CASSLGFQISYEQYF. CDR3 coding DNA: TGTGCCAGCAGCTTAGGTTTCCAAATTTCCTACGAGCAGTACTTC. Combining the CDR3 with reference TRBV11-2 and TRBJ2-7 gives the whole variable domain EAGVAQSPRYKIIEKRQSVAFWCNPISGHATLYWYQQILGQGPKLLIQFQNNGVVDDSQLPKDRFSAERLKGVDSTLKIQPAKLEDSAVYLCASSLGFQISYEQYFGPGTRLTVT.